Listed below are T cell receptor beta chains from one sample, sequenced in a study of blood T cells in healthy people across ages. TCRdb re-derived calls from the 5' RACE reads in MiXCR, one entry per CDR3 protein. Of around 1,000,000 distinct CDR3 sequences in the sample, 35% to 45% were seen once. The sequenced sample was blood. Every receptor here comes from a young man in good health. The CDR3 runs from the conserved cysteine through the conserved F or W. D genes are given only for firm matches. Size is stated for part of the rows, as once, few or many counts, or as a class when the clone is expanded.

NA NA TRBJ1-6 TRBV20-1 TGCAGTGCTACCTATACCAATTCACCCCTCCACTTT CSATYTNSPLHF
TRBD1 NA TRBJ1-1 TRBV12-5 TGTGCTAGTGGTTTGCCACAGGGGGCGGACACTGAAGCTTTCTTT CASGLPQGADTEAFF
NA many TRBJ1-2 TRBV4-3 TGCGCCAGCAGCCCGACCCCAGGGGCGAGCTATGGCTACACCTTC CASSPTPGASYGYTF
TRBD2 once TRBJ2-3 TRBV4-3 TGCGCCAGCAGCCAAGAGTCTAACCGGGGGGGACCCAGAAAATACACAGATACGCAGTATTTT CASSQESNRGGPRKYTDTQYF
NA NA TRBJ2-3 TRBV21-1 TGTGCCAGCAGCAATAGGAGGGACGAGGGTGGCACAGATACGCAGTATTTT CASSNRRDEGGTDTQYF
NA few TRBJ2-1 TRBV20-1 TGCAGTGCTCCCCAAGAGGGGAATGAGCAGTTCTTC CSAPQEGNEQFF
NA NA TRBJ2-3 TRBV11-2 TGTGCCAGCACCCGACTTAGCTTGACAGATACGCAGTATTTT CASTRLSLTDTQYF
NA NA TRBJ2-7 TRBV20-1 TGCAGTGCTAGAGATCGGATGAGCTCCTACGAGCAGTACTTC CSARDRMSSYEQYF
TRBD2 NA TRBJ2-7 TRBV2 TGTGCCAGCTTCCCGACTAGCTCTTCCTACAATGAGCAGTACTTC CASFPTSSSYNEQYF
NA NA TRBJ2-1 TRBV5-1 TGCGCCAGCAGCTTGGTCCACTATGAGCAGTTCTTC CASSLVHYEQFF
TRBD1 many TRBJ2-3 TRBV20-1 TGCAGTGCGCAGACAGGGGCAAGCACAGATACGCAGTATTTT CSAQTGASTDTQYF
TRBD2 NA TRBJ2-5 TRBV7-2 TGTGCCAGCAGCTTACAAGCGGGGCAAGAGACCCAGTACTTC CASSLQAGQETQYF
TRBD1 many TRBJ2-7 TRBV11-2 TGTGCCAGCAGCTTAGGGACAGGGCCCTACGAGCAGTACTTC CASSLGTGPYEQYF
NA once TRBJ1-1 TRBV12-3/TRBV12-4 TGTGCCAGCAGTTTATCTTTAGAGGGATCCACTGAAGCTTTCTTT CASSLSLEGSTEAFF
NA NA TRBJ2-5 TRBV6-2/TRBV6-3 TGTGCCAGCGGTTATTGGAGGGAACAAGAGACCCAGTACTTC CASGYWREQETQYF
NA NA TRBJ2-3 TRBV28 TGTGCCAGCAGTTTACATCCAGGAGTGAGCACAGATACGCAGTATTTT CASSLHPGVSTDTQYF
TRBD1 NA TRBJ2-3 TRBV5-5 TGTGCCAGCAGCTTCAGACAGGGGAGAGATACGCAGTATTTT CASSFRQGRDTQYF
NA NA TRBJ2-3 TRBV20-1 TGCAGTGCTAGAAACAGGGAGTCCCGTCGAGATACGCAGTATTTT CSARNRESRRDTQYF
TRBD1 NA TRBJ1-2 TRBV7-9 TGTGCCAGCAGCTTACCAACCCCGGGACAGGGCTACACCTTC CASSLPTPGQGYTF
NA NA TRBJ2-3 TRBV28 TGTGCCAGCAGTATGTCCAGCACAGATACGCAGTATTTT CASSMSSTDTQYF
NA many TRBJ2-7 TRBV12-3/TRBV12-4 TGTGCCAGCAGTTTGGACCTAGTCTACGAGCAGTACTTC CASSLDLVYEQYF
NA NA TRBJ2-2 TRBV29-1 TGCAGCGTTGAAGGGGTGGACAGCCGAGGCACCGGGGAGCTGTTTTTT CSVEGVDSRGTGELFF
NA NA TRBJ2-2 TRBV10-3 TGTGCCATCCCGTCAGGGAGGAACACCGGGGAGCTGTTTTTT CAIPSGRNTGELFF
NA NA TRBJ1-2 TRBV27 TGTGCCAGCAGTCCCAGGGACCTAAACTATGGCTACACCTTC CASSPRDLNYGYTF
TRBD1 few TRBJ1-2 TRBV6-6 TGTGCCAGCAGTTACTCGACAGGGGCCACGAACTATGGCTACACCTTC CASSYSTGATNYGYTF
TRBD2 once TRBJ2-2 TRBV30 TGTGCCTGGAGTGGAAGACCGGGACTAGCTTCGAACACCGGGGAGCTGTTTTTT CAWSGRPGLASNTGELFF
TRBD1 NA TRBJ1-5 TRBV7-2 TGTGCCAGCAGCACTACAGGGGGGAGCAATCAGCCCCAGCATTTT CASSTTGGSNQPQHF
TRBD1 NA TRBJ2-5 TRBV20-1 TGCAGTGCCTCCGGGACAGGGAAAGAGACCCAGTACTTC CSASGTGKETQYF
TRBD2 NA TRBJ2-7 TRBV12-3/TRBV12-4 TGTGCCAGCAGTTTAGGGCGGGAGGACGCCTACGAGCAGTACTTC CASSLGREDAYEQYF
NA NA TRBJ2-1 TRBV9 TGTGCCAGCAGCGTAGGGACTCTTAGCTCCTACAATGAGCAGTTCTTC CASSVGTLSSYNEQFF
TRBD1 few TRBJ2-5 TRBV7-9 TGTGCCAGCAGCTTAAGAGGACAGGGGTTCGGTGAGCAGTACTTC CASSLRGQGFGEQYF
TRBD1 NA TRBJ1-3 TRBV20-1 TGCAGTGCTGCGGACAGGCGCAGCTCTGGAAACACCATATATTTT CSAADRRSSGNTIYF
NA few TRBJ2-3 TRBV5-1 TGCGCCAGCAGGCTAGCAGATACGCAGTATTTT CASRLADTQYF
TRBD1 NA TRBJ1-2 TRBV10-3 TGTGCCATCAGTGAGCCTGGGGAGACAGGGGGCTATGGCTACACCTTC CAISEPGETGGYGYTF
TRBD2 NA TRBJ2-7 TRBV27 TGTGCCAGCAGTACAAGCGGGGGGCTCAATGAGCAGTACTTC CASSTSGGLNEQYF
TRBD1 NA TRBJ2-1 TRBV3-1 TGTGCCCGCAGCCCGGACAGGTTCAATGAGCAGTTCTTC CARSPDRFNEQFF
TRBD1 few TRBJ1-1 TRBV27 TGTGCCAGCAGTACCCCGACAGGGATGAACACTGAAGCTTTCTTT CASSTPTGMNTEAFF
NA NA TRBJ1-1 TRBV6-6 TGTGCCAGCAGTCCCAGGGTATTGGACACTGAAGCTTTCTTT CASSPRVLDTEAFF
NA NA TRBJ1-4 TRBV12-3/TRBV12-4 TGTGCCAGCAGTTCGACCTTGACGGGTCTTAATGAAAAACTGTTTTTT CASSSTLTGLNEKLFF
NA few TRBJ2-5 TRBV4-3 TGCGCCAGCAGCCCTAGGGGTGATAGCGGATTACAAGAGACCCAGTACTTC CASSPRGDSGLQETQYF
NA NA TRBJ1-1 TRBV28 TGTGCCAGCAGTTTGGGGGGAGGGATTCCGAGGACTGAAGCTTTCTTT CASSLGGGIPRTEAFF
NA NA TRBJ2-3 TRBV9 TGTGCCAGCAGCGTCCTTCGGGGCACAGATACGCAGTATTTT CASSVLRGTDTQYF
NA many TRBJ1-5 TRBV18 TGTGCCAGCTCCCCGGGGGGGAGCAATCAGCCCCAGCATTTT CASSPGGSNQPQHF
NA NA TRBJ2-2 TRBV4-1 TGCGCCAGCAGCCAAGGACTGACCGGGGAGCTGTTTTTT CASSQGLTGELFF
TRBD1 NA TRBJ2-7 TRBV25-1 TGTGCCAGCAGTGAGAGGACAGGGACCAATGGCTCCTACGAGCAGTACTTC CASSERTGTNGSYEQYF
TRBD1 few TRBJ2-1 TRBV6-2/TRBV6-3 TGTGCCAGCAGTTACTCATCAGGGGGAAATGAGCAGTTCTTC CASSYSSGGNEQFF
NA NA TRBJ2-2 TRBV29-1 TGCAGCGTTGTCACGGGACAAGGGTCCGGGGAGCTGTTTTTT CSVVTGQGSGELFF
TRBD1 few TRBJ1-4 TRBV5-1 TGCGCCAGCAGCTTGGGTCCGACAGGGACAACTAATGAAAAACTGTTTTTT CASSLGPTGTTNEKLFF
TRBD1 few TRBJ1-3 TRBV12-3/TRBV12-4 TGTGCCAGCAGTGACCGAGACAGGGGGCTTCCCGCAGTCCCTGGAAACACCATATATTTT CASSDRDRGLPAVPGNTIYF